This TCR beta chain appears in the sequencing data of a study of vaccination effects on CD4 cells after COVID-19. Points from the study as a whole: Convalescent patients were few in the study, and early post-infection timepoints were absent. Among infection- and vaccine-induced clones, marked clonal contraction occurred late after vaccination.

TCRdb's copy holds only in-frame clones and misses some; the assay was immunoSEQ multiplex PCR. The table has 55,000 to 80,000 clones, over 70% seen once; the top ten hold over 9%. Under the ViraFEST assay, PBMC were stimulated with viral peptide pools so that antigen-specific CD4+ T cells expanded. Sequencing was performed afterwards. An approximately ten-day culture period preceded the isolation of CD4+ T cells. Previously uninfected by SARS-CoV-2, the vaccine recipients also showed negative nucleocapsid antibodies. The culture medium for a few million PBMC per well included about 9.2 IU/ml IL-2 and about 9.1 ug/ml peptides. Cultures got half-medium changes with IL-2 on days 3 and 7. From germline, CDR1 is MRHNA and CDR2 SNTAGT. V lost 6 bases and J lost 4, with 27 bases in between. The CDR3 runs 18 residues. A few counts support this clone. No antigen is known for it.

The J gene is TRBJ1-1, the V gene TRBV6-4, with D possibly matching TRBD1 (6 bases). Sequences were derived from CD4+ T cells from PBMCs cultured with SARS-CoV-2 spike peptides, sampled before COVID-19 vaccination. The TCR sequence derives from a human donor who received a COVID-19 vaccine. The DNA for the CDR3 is TGTGCCAGCAGGATCATTACCGTGGGGGGGCGGCTACCCACTGAAGCTTTCTTT. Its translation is CASRIITVGGRLPTEAFF.